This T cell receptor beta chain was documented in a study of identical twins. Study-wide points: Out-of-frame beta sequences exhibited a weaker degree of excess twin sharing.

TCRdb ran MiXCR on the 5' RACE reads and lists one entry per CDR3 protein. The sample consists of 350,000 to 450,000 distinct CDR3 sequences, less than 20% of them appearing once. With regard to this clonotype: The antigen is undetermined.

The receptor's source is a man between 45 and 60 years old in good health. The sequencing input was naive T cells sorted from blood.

The CDR3 loop is CASSYRSEAANEQFF. CDR3 coding DNA: TGTGCCAGCAGCTACCGATCTGAGGCGGCTAATGAGCAGTTCTTC. The V call is TRBV14, the J call TRBJ2-1; D gene uncertain. V gave up 5 bases and J gave up 7 bases, with 18 bases separating them. Germline CDR1 and CDR2: SGHDN and FVKESK. This CDR3 is built from 15 residues.